These T cell receptor beta chains were read from a single sample in a study of response to subunit inactivated influenza vaccine. TCRdb processed the RT-PCR reads anew with MiXCR; each CDR3 protein has one entry. The table includes fewer than 250,000 distinct CDR3 sequences, around 15% detected once. Sequencing was performed on CD8+ T cells sorted from PBMCs, taken around 5 days after vaccination. These receptor sequences come from a man aged 50 to 60 who received an inactivated influenza vaccine. CDR3s include the opening cysteine and the closing phenylalanine or tryptophan. A D gene is named only where the DNA matches it firmly. Where a row states a size, it is once, few, many or the class of an expanded clone; other rows omit it.

clone size	J gene	D gene	V gene	CDR3 length	CDR3 protein	CDR3 DNA
few	TRBJ2-7	NA	TRBV6-2/TRBV6-3	15	CASSVGTRGRDEQYF	TGTGCCAGCAGTGTCGGGACCCGTGGCAGGGACGAGCAGTACTTC
NA	TRBJ2-7	NA	TRBV7-3	15	CASSSGAGRYYEQYF	TGTGCCAGCAGCTCCGGGGCAGGCCGTTACTACGAGCAGTACTTC
NA	TRBJ1-5	NA	TRBV10-2	15	CASSESLGAGQPQHF	TGCGCCAGCAGTGAGTCGTTGGGGGCCGGCCAGCCCCAGCATTTT
NA	TRBJ2-3	TRBD2	TRBV27	16	CASSLTSDGSTDTQYF	TGTGCCAGCAGTTTGACTAGCGACGGAAGCACAGATACGCAGTATTTT
once	TRBJ2-3	NA	TRBV12-3/TRBV12-4	16	CASTFVGGWSTDTQYF	TGTGCCAGCACTTTCGTAGGGGGATGGAGCACAGATACGCAGTATTTT
few	TRBJ1-4	NA	TRBV7-6	17	CASSPGGMRTANEKLFF	TGTGCCAGCAGCCCCGGTGGGATGCGGACCGCTAATGAAAAACTGTTTTTT
NA	TRBJ2-1	TRBD2	TRBV9	15	CASSPASGTLNEQFF	TGTGCCAGCAGCCCAGCTAGCGGGACCCTCAATGAGCAGTTCTTC
NA	TRBJ2-3	NA	TRBV10-2	18	CASSDPGGGVGITDTQYF	TGCGCCAGCAGTGATCCCGGCGGTGGGGTAGGAATAACAGATACGCAGTATTTT
few	TRBJ2-3	TRBD2	TRBV12-3/TRBV12-4	15	CASKLTSGGTDTQYF	TGTGCCAGCAAACTGACTAGCGGGGGGACAGATACGCAGTATTTT
NA	TRBJ1-1	NA	TRBV7-9	14	CASSTYRANTEAFF	TGTGCCAGCAGCACCTACAGGGCGAACACTGAAGCTTTCTTT
few	TRBJ1-1	NA	TRBV20-1	11	CSAPGGAEAFF	TGCAGTGCTCCTGGGGGGGCTGAAGCTTTCTTT
few	TRBJ2-1	NA	TRBV7-3	12	CASSLMSGEQFF	TGTGCCAGCAGCTTAATGAGCGGTGAGCAGTTCTTC
few	TRBJ1-2	TRBD1	TRBV13	14	CASSSTGSSYGYTF	TGTGCCAGCAGCTCGACAGGGTCTTCGTATGGCTACACCTTC
few	TRBJ2-1	TRBD2	TRBV20-1	14	CSAPTSGDYNEQFF	TGCAGTGCCCCGACTAGCGGGGACTACAATGAGCAGTTCTTC
many	TRBJ2-3	NA	TRBV29-1	12	CSAPVRADTQYF	TGCAGCGCTCCTGTGCGGGCAGATACGCAGTATTTT
few	TRBJ2-1	NA	TRBV11-2	12	CASSLVTNEQFF	TGTGCCAGCAGCCTAGTCACCAATGAGCAGTTCTTC
few	TRBJ2-7	TRBD1	TRBV25-1	13	CASSDYRGYEQYF	TGTGCCAGCAGTGATTACAGGGGTTACGAGCAGTACTTC
NA	TRBJ2-7	NA	TRBV29-1	14	CSVSAGTSSYEQYF	TGCAGCGTGTCAGCGGGCACTTCATCCTACGAGCAGTACTTC
NA	TRBJ2-7	NA	TRBV7-9	13	CASSLGMSHEQYF	TGTGCCAGCAGCCTCGGCATGAGCCACGAGCAGTACTTC
few	TRBJ1-1	NA	TRBV2	15	CASSEGLGLNTEAFF	TGTGCCAGCAGTGAGGGGTTGGGCCTGAACACTGAAGCTTTCTTT
NA	TRBJ1-1	NA	TRBV9	14	CASSVESGTAEAFF	TGTGCCAGCAGCGTAGAGTCCGGGACCGCTGAAGCTTTCTTT
NA	TRBJ2-7	TRBD1	TRBV7-9	16	CASSLTRTGVQGEQYF	TGTGCCAGCAGCTTAACCAGAACAGGGGTCCAGGGCGAGCAGTACTTC
NA	TRBJ2-5	NA	TRBV9	18	CASSPRTVCDCGEETQYF	TGTGCCAGCAGCCCCAGGACAGTTTGTGATTGTGGGGAAGAGACCCAGTACTTC
few	TRBJ2-3	NA	TRBV27	12	CASSDVGDTQYF	TGTGCCAGCAGTGATGTGGGAGATACGCAGTATTTT
NA	TRBJ2-5	NA	TRBV12-3/TRBV12-4	15	CASSPHVSPQETQYF	TGTGCCAGCAGTCCCCATGTTTCTCCGCAAGAGACCCAGTACTTC
NA	TRBJ2-7	TRBD1	TRBV19	14	CASSMGTGSYEQYF	TGTGCCAGTAGTATGGGGACAGGCTCCTACGAGCAGTACTTC
NA	TRBJ2-1	NA	TRBV6-2/TRBV6-3	14	CASSYGGDYNEQFF	TGTGCCAGCAGTTACGGGGGCGACTACAATGAGCAGTTCTTC
few	TRBJ2-7	TRBD2	TRBV6-2/TRBV6-3	15	CASSYGGLASGEQYF	TGTGCCAGCAGTTACGGAGGACTAGCGTCTGGCGAGCAGTACTTC
few	TRBJ2-5	TRBD2	TRBV6-1	15	CATRTSGGAQETQYF	TGTGCCACCCGGACTAGCGGGGGGGCACAGGAGACCCAGTACTTC
NA	TRBJ2-1	TRBD2	TRBV4-3	17	CASSQGLAGSPYNEQFF	TGCGCCAGCAGCCAAGGACTAGCGGGAAGTCCCTACAATGAGCAGTTCTTC
NA	TRBJ2-5	NA	TRBV9	14	CASSVDPVTETQYF	TGTGCCAGCAGCGTAGATCCAGTCACGGAGACCCAGTACTTC
few	TRBJ2-3	NA	TRBV27	15	CASSPLGVATDTQYF	TGTGCCAGCAGCCCCCTGGGGGTGGCAACAGATACGCAGTATTTT
NA	TRBJ2-7	NA	TRBV6-2/TRBV6-3	14	CASGPPATSYEQYF	TGTGCCAGCGGGCCCCCGGCCACCTCCTACGAGCAGTACTTC
NA	TRBJ2-1	TRBD2	TRBV11-2	16	CASSHRLAGSGNEQFF	TGTGCCAGCAGCCATCGACTAGCGGGGAGTGGAAATGAGCAGTTCTTC
NA	TRBJ2-7	NA	TRBV4-3	16	CASSQDVDRGAYEQYF	TGCGCCAGCAGCCAGGACGTGGATAGGGGAGCCTACGAGCAGTACTTC
few	TRBJ2-2	TRBD1	TRBV29-1	14	CSATGATNTGELFF	TGCAGCGCCACAGGGGCAACGAACACCGGGGAGCTGTTTTTT
few	TRBJ2-7	TRBD1	TRBV6-2/TRBV6-3	16	CASSDPPDRASYEQYF	TGTGCCAGCAGTGACCCCCCCGACAGGGCCTCCTACGAGCAGTACTTC
few	TRBJ2-3	NA	TRBV20-1	15	CSARDAGTSTDTQYF	TGCAGTGCTAGAGACGCCGGGACAAGCACAGATACGCAGTATTTT
few	TRBJ2-5	NA	TRBV11-2	15	CASNPQGWDQETQYF	TGTGCCAGCAACCCACAGGGTTGGGACCAAGAGACCCAGTACTTC
NA	TRBJ2-6	NA	TRBV24-1	16	CATPYRITSGANVLTF	TGTGCCACCCCATACCGAATAACCTCTGGGGCCAACGTCCTGACTTTC
NA	TRBJ1-1	TRBD1	TRBV12-3/TRBV12-4	12	CASTPDRRKAFF	TGTGCCAGCACCCCGGACAGGAGGAAAGCTTTCTTT
few	TRBJ2-1	TRBD2	TRBV11-3	15	CASSWTSGGAHEQFF	TGTGCCAGCAGCTGGACTAGCGGGGGGGCCCATGAGCAGTTCTTC
NA	TRBJ2-2	NA	TRBV12-3/TRBV12-4	13	CASGGVNTGELFF	TGTGCCAGCGGCGGGGTGAACACCGGGGAGCTGTTTTTT
many	TRBJ1-1	NA	TRBV20-1	14	CSARLLNPNTEAFF	TGCAGTGCTAGATTACTTAATCCGAACACTGAAGCTTTCTTT
many	TRBJ2-5	TRBD2	TRBV4-2	16	CASSQDPSGGFETQYF	TGTGCCAGCAGCCAAGATCCCAGCGGGGGGTTTGAGACCCAGTACTTC
few	TRBJ1-4	TRBD1	TRBV12-3/TRBV12-4	16	CASSLRVRQGAEKLFF	TGTGCCAGCAGTTTAAGGGTTAGACAGGGCGCCGAAAAACTGTTTTTT
few	TRBJ2-1	TRBD2	TRBV29-1	15	CSVEGSGMSYNEQFF	TGCAGCGTTGAGGGAAGCGGGATGAGCTACAATGAGCAGTTCTTC